These 32 T cell receptor beta chains were all obtained from the same sample, sequenced in a study of neurological immune-mediated disorders. From the 5' RACE reads, TCRdb called clonotypes with MiXCR, one entry per CDR3 protein. Found here are roughly 61,000 distinct CDR3 sequences, roughly a tenth of them singletons; the top ten hold about 6.6%. The time point denotes: longitudinal time-point 1 (baseline). Sample: PBMCs. The receptors derive from a male donor with HTLV-1-associated myelopathy (HAM/TSP).

Ten or more counts support this clonotype. The germline gene is not matched at one end of the junction; a read error may be the cause. This rearrangement joins TRBV20-1 to TRBJ2-7; D assignment may be TRBD1 or TRBD2 (5 bases each). This CDR3 is built from 16 residues. CDR1 is DFQATT, CDR2 SNEGSKA, per germline (reference sequence). CDR3 coding DNA: TGCAGTGCTAGACATACACTGAGGGACCAAGCTTACGCGCAGTACTTC. As protein: CSARHTLRDQAYAQYF.

Many counts were recorded for this clonotype. Here the CDR3 DNA reads TGCAGTGCTAGTTGGGGAGGTCCTGGCACTGAAGCTTTCTTT. It yields the protein CSASWGGPGTEAFF. The rearrangement joins TRBV20-1 to TRBJ1-1; no definite D call. This CDR3 is 14 amino acids long. The germline V gene has CDR1 DFQATT and CDR2 SNEGSKA (reference sequence). Trimming took off 3 bases at V and 4 bases at J, with 15 bases between the two ends.

This clonotype was detected many times. The J gene is TRBJ2-7, the V gene TRBV7-9, with no clear D. The CDR3 sequence is 14 residues long. Between the trimmed V and J ends, which lost 1 base and 3 bases, there was a span of 10 bases. The germline CDR1 and CDR2 sequences are SEHNR and FQNEAQ (reference sequence). The DNA of the CDR3 is TGTGCCAGCAGCTTAGGTAGAGGCAACTACGAGCAGTACTTC. Protein product: CASSLGRGNYEQYF.

V is TRBV20-1 and J is TRBJ2-7; the match to TRBD1 covers 7 bases. Trimming cost V 0 bases and J 2 bases; bases outside gene matches: 4. This CDR3 contains 14 residues. Germline values: CDR1 DFQATT, CDR2 SNEGSKA (reference sequence). The CDR3 coding sequence is TGCAGTGCTAGAGATGAGGACAGGACCTACGAGCAGTACTTC. It encodes CSARDEDRTYEQYF.

This clonotype was detected ten times or more. In DNA, the CDR3 is TGTGCCAGCAGCGAACAGGGGGTGAACACCGGGGAGCTGTTTTTT. Its protein product is CASSEQGVNTGELFF. The rearrangement joins TRBV7-9 to TRBJ2-2; 8 positions match TRBD1. V lost 5 bases and J lost 1; bases outside the gene matches: 3. The CDR3 loop spans 15 amino acids. Germline CDR1 is SEHNR and CDR2 is FQNEAQ (reference sequence).

This clonotype was seen ten or more times. The V gene is TRBV20-1, the J gene TRBJ2-5, with TRBD1 as a possible D gene (6 bases). Germline CDR1 is DFQATT and CDR2 is SNEGSKA (reference sequence). This CDR3 is built from 13 residues. Trimming shortened V by 2 bases and J by 7 bases, and 14 bases separated the two germline ends. CDR3 sequence: CSARLTRGGTQYF. The CDR3 region has the DNA TGCAGTGCTAGACTGACGCGAGGGGGGACCCAGTACTTC.

This clonotype was seen at least ten times. The V gene is TRBV7-8, the J gene TRBJ2-3; no clear D. V was trimmed by 1 base and J by 5 bases, leaving 10 bases between them. Germline assignment: CDR1 SGHVS and CDR2 FQNEAQ. This CDR3 comprises 14 residues. CDR3 amino acids: CASSLDLLVDTQYF. As DNA, the CDR3 is TGTGCCAGCAGCTTAGACCTGCTGGTAGATACGCAGTATTTT.

Many counts were recorded for this clonotype. Here the CDR3 DNA reads TGTGCCAGCAGTACATCTGGGGGCTCCTATGGCTACACCTTC. As protein: CASSTSGGSYGYTF. This chain joins TRBV27 and TRBJ1-2, with D perhaps matching TRBD1 (6 bases). Trimming pared 5 bases from V and 4 bases from J, leaving 14 bases between. The CDR3 is 14 amino acids. In germline, CDR1 is MNHEY, CDR2 SMNVEV (reference sequence).

This clonotype was observed many times. The V gene is TRBV4-3, the J gene TRBJ1-6, with no clear D. The CDR3 spans 16 residues. V was trimmed by 3 bases and J by 3 bases, leaving 12 bases between them. CDR1 is LGHNA and CDR2 is YSLEER in the germline V gene. Here the CDR3 reads CASSHSDDIYNSPLHF. Written as DNA, the CDR3 is TGCGCCAGCAGCCACTCTGACGACATCTATAATTCACCCCTCCACTTT.

In its sample, this clonotype was seen many times. The rearrangement joins TRBV5-1 to TRBJ2-1; unclear D gene. The CDR3 runs to 14 residues. Trimming took 1 base from V and 3 from J, leaving 8 bases between them. In germline, CDR1 is SGHRS, CDR2 YFSETQ. CDR3 DNA: TGCGCCAGCAGCTTGTCTCGGATCTACAATGAGCAGTTCTTC. Residues: CASSLSRIYNEQFF.

This clonotype was detected many times. The chain has TRBV20-1 and TRBJ2-7; 7 bases are shared with TRBD2. Trimming took 6 bases from V and 2 from J; bases not matched to a gene: 13. In germline, CDR1 is DFQATT, CDR2 SNEGSKA (reference sequence). The CDR3 has 15 amino acids. The CDR3 nucleotides are TGCAGTGCCCAGTACGCGGCGGGGGTCGCCTACGAGCAGTACTTC. Its protein is CSAQYAAGVAYEQYF.

This clonotype was counted many times. The gene calls are TRBV24-1 and TRBJ2-1; 11 bases agree with TRBD2. Germline loops: CDR1 KGHDR, CDR2 SFDVKD. V shed 3 bases and J 7 bases; nucleotides not matched to a gene: 13. The CDR3 consists of 18 residues. The CDR3 DNA sequence: TGTGCCACCAGTGATAGGTTAGCGGGGGGGCGAAACTTGAATGAGCAGTTCTTC. It codes for CATSDRLAGGRNLNEQFF.

Many counts were recorded for this clonotype. The chain's CDR3 is CASTNGGAQPQHF. The CDR3 nucleotides are TGTGCCAGCACCAACGGGGGGGCTCAGCCCCAGCATTTT. The chain links TRBV6-2 or TRBV6-3 to TRBJ1-5; D is perhaps TRBD1 (6 bases). Germline V gene lookup returns CDR1 MNHEY and CDR2 SVGEGT. The ends were cut back, 7 bases at V and 6 bases at J, with 13 bases in the middle. This CDR3 comprises 13 residues.

This clonotype was found many times. A junction boundary mismatches the germline segment, possibly from a read error. The rearrangement joins TRBV7-2 to TRBJ2-7; D is tentatively TRBD1 or TRBD2 (5 bases each). There are 13 residues in the CDR3. Germline assignment: CDR1 SGHTA and CDR2 FQGNSA. The CDR3 region is CASSSLPGTPWDF. CDR3 in DNA: TGTGCCAGCAGCTCACTTCCCGGGACCCCGTGGGACTTC.

There are many counts of this clonotype. The genes are TRBV7-8 and TRBJ1-4; 8 nucleotides agree with TRBD1. The germline CDR1 and CDR2 sequences are SGHVS and FQNEAQ. The trim removed 4 bases at V and 3 bases at J, leaving 7 bases unmatched. CDR3 length: 16 residues. The CDR3 sequence is CASSYRQGPANEKLFF. CDR3 sequence (DNA): TGTGCCAGCAGCTACCGACAGGGGCCAGCTAATGAAAAACTGTTTTTT. The whole variable domain, filled in from reference TRBV7-8 and TRBJ1-4, reads GAGVSQSPRYKVAKRGQDVALRCDPISGHVSLFWYQQALGQGPEFLTYFQNEAQLDKSGLPSDRFFAERPEGSVSTLKIQRTQQEDSAVYLCASSYRQGPANEKLFFGSGTQLSVL.

The chain links TRBV11-2 to TRBJ2-3, with 9 bases fitting TRBD1. The CDR3 is made up of 16 amino acids. Trimming removed 2 bases from V and 3 bases from J; junction bases left unmatched: 6. Germline V gene lookup returns CDR1 SGHAT and CDR2 FQNNGV. The DNA for the CDR3 is TGTGCCAGCAGCTTAAAGGGGACAGGGAGAACAGATACGCAGTATTTT. This gives the protein CASSLKGTGRTDTQYF.

This clonotype was found many times. V is TRBV20-1 and J is TRBJ2-5, with no clear D. There are 13 residues in the CDR3. Trimming took 3 bases from V and 2 from J, leaving 10 bases between them. Germline CDR1 and CDR2: DFQATT and SNEGSKA (reference sequence). CDR3 region: CSARETLQETQYF. CDR3 nucleotides: TGCAGTGCTAGGGAGACATTACAAGAGACCCAGTACTTC.

At least ten counts were recorded for this clonotype. Sequence at one end of the junction differs from germline and may be a read error. This chain links TRBV12-3 or TRBV12-4 with TRBJ1-5; 9 bases are a match to TRBD1. This CDR3 contains 13 residues. The CDR3 nucleotides read TGTGCCAGCAGTCTCAGGACAGGGGCCCCCCAGCGTTTT. Residues: CASSLRTGAPQRF.

This clonotype was recorded many times. The chain is built from TRBV12-3 or TRBV12-4 and TRBJ2-5, with 7 nucleotides matching TRBD2. This CDR3 region has 13 residues. The ends lost 8 bases at V and 0 bases at J; junction bases unmatched: 3. CDR3: CASGGGYQETQYF. The CDR3 DNA reads as TGTGCCAGCGGGGGAGGGTACCAAGAGACCCAGTACTTC.

There are many counts of this clonotype. This chain connects TRBV3-1 to TRBJ1-1; 7 bases line up with TRBD1. This CDR3 spans 14 amino acids. V dropped 4 bases and J dropped 2; count of bases not matched to a gene: 4. Looked up from germline, CDR1 is LGHDT and CDR2 is YNNKEL (reference sequence). The CDR3 sequence: CASSPRDSNTEAFF. The CDR3 DNA reads TGTGCCAGCAGCCCTCGGGACAGCAACACTGAAGCTTTCTTT.

This clonotype came up a few times. The chain is built from TRBV5-1 and TRBJ2-2; possibly TRBD2 for D (5 bases). This CDR3 is built from 16 residues. V gave up 1 base and J gave up 3 bases, with 13 bases separating them. Germline values: CDR1 SGHRS, CDR2 YFSETQ. The CDR3 DNA is TGCGCCAGCAGCTTGCCGGAGGCCGGGGACACCGGGGAGCTGTTTTTT. It specifies CASSLPEAGDTGELFF.

In its sample, this clonotype was seen many times. V is TRBV20-1 and J is TRBJ2-6; D is perhaps TRBD1 (5 bases). Trimming removed 1 base at V and 0 bases at J, with 19 bases between. Germline lookup yields CDR1 DFQATT and CDR2 SNEGSKA (reference sequence). The CDR3 loop spans 19 amino acids. The CDR3 bases are TGCAGTGCTAGAGGCCCCCGGACACAGGCTTTCTCTGGGGCCAACGTCCTGACTTTC. This codes for CSARGPRTQAFSGANVLTF.

This clonotype appeared many times. V is TRBV4-2 and J is TRBJ1-5; TRBD1 agrees at 7 bases. V trimming: 2 bases; J trimming: 6 bases; junction bases outside the gene matches: 10. The CDR3 contains 16 residues. Germline CDR1 is LGHNA and CDR2 is YNFKEQ. CDR3 amino acids: CASSQKTGTDGQPQHF. The CDR3 DNA follows: TGTGCCAGCAGCCAAAAGACAGGGACGGATGGTCAGCCCCAGCATTTT.

This clonotype was picked up many times. The chain carries TRBV12-3 or TRBV12-4 and TRBJ2-5; possibly TRBD2 for D (6 bases). This CDR3 has 13 residues. The V end lost 0 bases, the J end lost 4 bases, and 6 bases lay between the germline ends. This chain's CDR3 is CASSLASGETQYF. In DNA form, the CDR3 reads TGTGCCAGCAGTTTAGCTAGCGGAGAGACCCAGTACTTC.

This clonotype was detected ten times or more. The V and J genes are TRBV5-1 and TRBJ1-5; the D gene is possibly TRBD1 (6 bases). CDR3 length: 14 residues. V lost 3 bases and J 6 bases, leaving 13 bases between the germline ends. Looked up from germline, CDR1 is SGHRS and CDR2 is YFSETQ. CDR3 sequence reads: CASSSSLGGQPQHF. CDR3 DNA sequence: TGCGCCAGCAGCTCCAGCCTAGGGGGTCAGCCCCAGCATTTT.

On this clonotype: The germline gene is not matched at one end of the junction; a read error may be the cause. The chain uses TRBV7-8 and TRBJ2-3; D is uncertain. The CDR3 runs to 13 residues. The germline gives CDR1 SGHVS, CDR2 FQNEAQ. CDR3 sequence reads: CVSSLDDIGSQYF. As DNA, the CDR3 is TGTGTCAGCAGCTTAGACGACATTGGCTCGCAGTATTTT.

Many counts were recorded for this clonotype. V is TRBV5-1 and J is TRBJ1-6; D is unclear. V gave up 2 bases and J gave up 3 bases, with 3 bases separating them. CDR1 and CDR2 (germline): SGHRS, YFSETQ. The CDR3 is made up of 13 amino acids. CDR3 in amino acids: CASSFNYNSPLHF. CDR3 nucleotides: TGCGCCAGCAGCTTTAACTATAATTCACCCCTCCACTTT.

This clonotype was picked up many times. V usage is TRBV5-1 and J usage is TRBJ1-4; TRBD1 agrees at 8 bases. Germline V gives CDR1 SGHRS, CDR2 YFSETQ. The CDR3 runs to 14 residues. The junction had 7 bases not matched to a gene; V was cut back by 4 bases and J by 8 bases. The CDR3 protein is CASSLGQGGEKLFF. Written as DNA, the CDR3 is TGCGCCAGCAGCCTCGGACAGGGTGGAGAAAAACTGTTTTTT.

This clonotype was counted between two and nine times. This sequence joins TRBV5-6 and TRBJ1-1, with D perhaps TRBD1 (5 bases). The V and J ends lost 3 bases and 2 bases respectively, with 20 bases between them. CDR3 length: 17 amino acids. The V gene's germline CDR1 is SGHDT and CDR2 YYEEEE. CDR3 in amino acids: CASSSTLGDSSNTEAFF. The CDR3 DNA sequence: TGTGCCAGCAGCTCCACCCTAGGAGACAGTTCAAACACTGAAGCTTTCTTT.

This clonotype came up many times. The chain links TRBV7-2 to TRBJ2-1, with 9 positions matching TRBD2. The CDR3 loop spans 15 amino acids. The V and J ends lost 3 bases and 3 bases, in that order; junction bases with no gene match: 3. The germline CDR1 and CDR2 sequences are SGHTA and FQGNSA. The CDR3 protein is CASSFAGGHYNEQFF. The CDR3 DNA follows: TGTGCCAGCAGCTTTGCGGGGGGGCACTACAATGAGCAGTTCTTC.

This clonotype was seen at least ten times. As DNA, the CDR3 is TGCGCCAGCAGCGCTGAGAGGCCGGGGAACACTGAAGCTTTCTTT. Encoded protein: CASSAERPGNTEAFF. The chain joins TRBV5-1 to TRBJ1-1; no firm D call. Trimming took 4 bases from V and 1 from J, leaving 14 bases between them. The length of the CDR3 is 15 residues. CDR1 is SGHRS, CDR2 YFSETQ, per germline. Full variable domain (remainder filled in from reference TRBV5-1 and TRBJ1-1): KAGVTQTPRYLIKTRGQQVTLSCSPISGHRSVSWYQQTPGQGLQFLFEYFSETQRNKGNFPGRFSGRQFSNSRSEMNVSTLELGDSALYLCASSAERPGNTEAFFGQGTRLTVV.

In its sample, this clonotype was seen many times. The V gene is TRBV6-2 or TRBV6-3, the J gene TRBJ2-1; D possibly corresponds to TRBD1 (6 bases). Germline V lookup: CDR1 MNHEY, CDR2 SVGEGT. This CDR3 contains 16 residues. V was cut by 6 bases and J by 15 bases, with 30 bases left in between. The CDR3 sequence is CASSYPDTRGGKGMFF. DNA for the CDR3: TGTGCCAGCAGCTACCCGGACACAAGAGGGGGAAAGGGTATGTTCTTC.